This TCR beta chain was sequenced in a study of Ad26.COV2.S vaccination and SARS-CoV-2 variants. The treatment was: roughly 20 received Ad26.COV2.S at low or high dose, single or two shots; several received placebo; per-sample allocation not given. Sampling was done on day 63 after the first vaccine or placebo injection. Whoever gave the sample was an adult aged 18-55 years in Boston. The vaccine delivered Wuhan-strain SARS-CoV-2 spike through an Ad26 vector. V trimming: 1 base; J trimming: 7 bases; junction bases outside the gene matches: 5. In germline, CDR1 is SGHNT, CDR2 YENEEA. CDR3 length: 15 amino acids. The repertoire was sequenced with immunoSEQ multiplex PCR; TCRdb's copy has only in-frame clones and lacks some. The sample lists 300,000 to 450,000 clones, about 85% seen once, with about 3.3% in the top ten.

Source: peripheral blood, taken in a trial of Ad26.COV2.S vaccine versus placebo. V and J are TRBV11-3 and TRBJ2-1; TRBD1 agrees at 9 bases. This TCR derives from a person between 18 and 59 years old who received the Ad26.COV2.S COVID-19 vaccine or a placebo. The CDR3 region is CASSLGPDRGNEQFF. The CDR3 DNA is TGTGCCAGCAGCTTAGGGCCGGACAGGGGTAATGAGCAGTTCTTC.